The clone carrying this TCR beta chain showed up many times. The data are from a study of T cell repertoires in cytomegalovirus infection. Overall study: Public TCR beta signatures indicated both CMV infection and matching HLA type.

In TCRdb, the reads were re-called with MiXCR into one record per CDR3 protein. This sample has 500,000 or so distinct CDR3 sequences, with 16% found just once. The sample comprised CD8+ T cells from PBMCs. The receptor comes from a human donor in good health (CMV status not recorded). Some clones in this sample may be carry-over from other donors' samples.

CDR3 DNA sequence: TGCGCCAGCAGCCATCCATCGGGACGGGCCGGGGAGCTGTTTTTT. This gives the protein CASSHPSGRAGELFF. This chain connects TRBV4-1 to TRBJ2-2; D possibly uses TRBD1 or TRBD2 (5 bases each). Germline loops: CDR1 MGHRA, CDR2 YSYEKL. The CDR3 extends over 15 amino acids. The V and J ends lost 3 bases and 6 bases respectively, with 14 bases between them.